This entry describes one T cell receptor beta chain. This entry is derived from a study of blood T cell repertoires in COVID-19. This CDR3 is 15 amino acids long. From germline, CDR1 is SGDLS and CDR2 YYNGEE. Trimming removed 0 bases from V and 4 bases from J, with 11 bases in between. Clones were sequenced by immunoSEQ multiplex PCR, and TCRdb holds only the in-frame ones, with some missing. The table lists approximately 180,000 clones, about 78% of them singletons. Cohorts were assigned according to the clinical history that participants reported. Cohort 3 donors counted as recovered after two negative PCRs, clearance, or resolved symptoms.

The sequenced sample consisted of PBMCs or T cells enriched from blood (not recorded which). This sequence was found in a woman between 50 and 59 years old who had recovered from COVID-19. The chain recombines TRBV9 with TRBJ1-3; no clear D. For the CDR3, the DNA is TGTGCCAGCAGCGTAGAAAACGGAGGGGGAAACACCATATATTTT. It encodes CASSVENGGGNTIYF.